This T cell receptor beta chain was sequenced in a study of vaccination effects on CD4 cells after COVID-19. CDR3 length: 13 residues. V was cut by 2 bases and J by 5 bases, with 8 bases left in between. The germline V gene has CDR1 KGHSH and CDR2 LQKENI. Viral peptide pool expansion of antigen-specific CD4+ T cells preceded sequencing in the ViraFEST assay. After less than 11 days in culture, the CD4+ T cells were isolated. None of the vaccinated had previously contracted SARS-CoV-2, and their nucleocapsid antibodies tested negative. It was with about 10 IU/ml IL-2 and about 10 ug/ml peptides that some 1.8 million PBMC per well were cultured. On day 3 and again on day 7, half the medium was replaced with IL-2 medium. General observations from the study: Limitations: small convalescent group and missing early post-infection timepoints. Healthy vaccinees' vaccine-induced clones included only 1 of 255 cross-reacting with common cold coronaviruses.

This clone was detected a few times. As yet, its antigen is unknown. This sample also contains other DNA sequences that code for the same CDR3. Using immunoSEQ multiplex PCR, the repertoire was profiled, and TCRdb retains in-frame clones only, with some absent. The table lists 20,000 to 25,000 clones, about 63% of them singletons. This chain links TRBV18 with TRBJ2-3; unclear D gene. This clonotype originated in a human donor who received a COVID-19 vaccine. The sequencing here drew on CD4+ T cells from PBMCs cultured with HCoV-NL63 spike peptides, taken before COVID-19 vaccination. CDR3 loop: CASSPTNGDTQYF. CDR3 coding DNA: TGTGCCAGCTCACCAACAAACGGAGATACGCAGTATTTT.